This is a list of T cell receptor beta chains from one sample in a study of cytomegalovirus exposure and HLA in healthy donors. The method was immunoSEQ multiplex PCR; TCRdb's version includes in-frame clones alone and lacks a portion of them. Here the sample spans more than 55,000 clones, more than 70% being singletons. Sequencing used PBMCs. The source is a woman aged 18-29 years in good health and CMV-seronegative. Both conserved end residues are part of each CDR3. A D gene is named only where the DNA matches it firmly. Clone size is shown for a subset of rows, as once, few, many or a class of expanded clone.

d_call	clone_size	v_call	j_call	cdr3_length	cdr3_aa	cdr3_nt
TRBD1	.	TRBV7-8	TRBJ2-3	15	CASSVNRGLTDTQYF	TGTGCCAGCAGCGTAAACAGGGGATTAACAGATACGCAGTATTTT
TRBD2	.	TRBV7-9	TRBJ2-5	18	CASSPMTGGPGGQETQYF	TGTGCCAGCAGCCCCATGACAGGTGGACCGGGGGGGCAGGAGACCCAGTACTTC
TRBD2	few	TRBV2	TRBJ2-2	21	CASSEVPRGLAGIANTGELFF	TGTGCCAGCAGTGAAGTCCCCCGTGGACTAGCGGGGATCGCGAACACCGGGGAGCTGTTTTTT
.	.	TRBV5-1	TRBJ2-5	15	CASSLSSFGPETQYF	TGCGCCAGCAGCCTGTCTAGCTTCGGACCGGAGACCCAGTACTTC
.	.	TRBV5-4	TRBJ2-3	15	CASRRVGAPTDTQYF	TGTGCCAGCAGGCGAGTGGGAGCCCCCACAGATACGCAGTATTTT
.	.	TRBV7-9	TRBJ1-3	16	CASSAVTDISGNTIYF	TGTGCCAGCAGCGCCGTAACAGATATTTCTGGAAACACCATATATTTT
TRBD1	.	TRBV7-2	TRBJ2-7	15	CASSLEGAKTSEQYF	TGTGCCAGCAGCTTAGAGGGGGCCAAAACATCCGAGCAGTACTTC
.	.	TRBV10-1	TRBJ1-2	15	CASIQLRVGRCGYTF	TGCGCCAGCATCCAGCTCCGGGTCGGCCGGTGTGGCTACACCTTC
.	.	TRBV7-7	TRBJ2-2	15	CASSLSGVGAGELFF	TGTGCCAGCAGCTTATCGGGGGTAGGGGCCGGGGAGCTGTTTTTT
.	.	TRBV5-1	TRBJ2-3	15	CASTWGGGNSDTQYF	TGCGCCAGCACCTGGGGAGGAGGGAATTCAGATACGCAGTATTTT
.	.	TRBV5-5	TRBJ2-2	15	CASSLGWGDTGELFF	TGTGCCAGCAGCTTGGGGTGGGGGGACACCGGGGAGCTGTTTTTT
TRBD1	.	TRBV19	TRBJ1-1	14	CASSVGQLNTEAFF	TGTGCCAGTAGTGTGGGACAGTTGAACACTGAAGCTTTCTTT
.	.	TRBV7-2	TRBJ1-6	13	CASSLSMNSPLHF	TGTGCCAGCAGCTTATCTATGAATTCACCCCTCCACTTT
TRBD2	.	TRBV2	TRBJ2-3	20	CASIHLGGLAGDPSTDTQYF	TGTGCCAGCATCCATCTAGGGGGGCTAGCGGGGGATCCTAGCACAGATACGCAGTATTTT
.	.	TRBV6-5	TRBJ2-7	14	CASSYVFSDYEQYF	TGTGCCAGCAGTTACGTTTTCAGTGACTACGAGCAGTACTTC
.	.	TRBV6-5	TRBJ2-7	13	CASSLTGNYEQYF	TGTGCCAGCAGTTTGACAGGAAACTACGAGCAGTACTTC
.	.	TRBV18	TRBJ2-3	13	CASSPGTPDTQYF	TGTGCCAGCTCACCAGGGACACCAGATACGCAGTATTTT
TRBD2	.	TRBV5-6	TRBJ2-1	17	CASSLSPGGRDYNEQFF	TGTGCCAGCAGCTTGTCTCCTGGCGGGAGGGACTACAATGAGCAGTTCTTC
TRBD1	.	TRBV28	TRBJ1-5	14	CASILGQGYQPQHF	TGTGCCAGCATTCTGGGACAGGGCTATCAGCCCCAGCATTTT
.	.	TRBV5-4	TRBJ2-7	13	CASSEGLSYEQYF	TGTGCCAGCAGCGAAGGACTAAGCTACGAGCAGTACTTC
TRBD1	once	TRBV6-1	TRBJ2-4	12	CASSEADRVGYF	TGTGCCAGCAGTGAAGCAGACAGGGTAGGGTACTTC
TRBD2	few	TRBV5-4	TRBJ2-1	16	CASSGGLAGGFQEQFF	TGTGCCAGCAGCGGCGGACTAGCGGGGGGCTTTCAAGAGCAGTTCTTC
TRBD2	few	TRBV4-2	TRBJ2-1	16	CASSQVSGSSYNEQFF	TGTGCCAGCAGCCAAGTTAGCGGGTCCTCCTACAATGAGCAGTTCTTC
.	few	TRBV18	TRBJ2-7	12	CASSPTGYEQYF	TGTGCCAGCTCACCAACGGGTTACGAGCAGTACTTC
.	.	TRBV5-1	TRBJ2-5	14	CASSLVGVRETQYF	TGCGCCAGCAGCTTGGTAGGGGTAAGGGAGACCCAGTACTTC
.	.	TRBV6-5	TRBJ1-6	14	CASRFLTGNSPLHF	TGTGCCAGCAGGTTTCTTACCGGGAATTCACCCCTCCACTTT
.	.	TRBV7-2	TRBJ1-1	13	CASSLSVNTEAFF	TGTGCCAGCAGCTTATCCGTGAACACTGAAGCTTTCTTT
.	.	TRBV7-2	TRBJ2-1	15	CASSPVAVPYNEQFF	TGTGCCAGCAGCCCGGTGGCGGTCCCCTACAATGAGCAGTTCTTC
TRBD1	.	TRBV7-9	TRBJ2-4	14	CASSLGQGGNIQYF	TGTGCCAGCAGCCTTGGACAGGGGGGAAACATTCAGTACTTC
TRBD1	.	TRBV28	TRBJ1-2	16	CASSFETGARDYGYTF	TGTGCCAGCAGTTTCGAAACAGGGGCCCGGGACTATGGCTACACCTTC
TRBD1	.	TRBV29-1	TRBJ1-1	13	CSGGQGANTEAFF	TGCAGCGGGGGACAGGGGGCGAACACTGAAGCTTTCTTT
.	.	TRBV19	TRBJ2-7	14	CATAAGPGSYEQYF	TGTGCCACCGCCGCCGGGCCGGGATCCTACGAGCAGTACTTC
TRBD1	.	TRBV2	TRBJ2-1	16	CASSKAGGGTGAEQFF	TGTGCCAGCAGCAAAGCAGGGGGCGGCACGGGGGCTGAGCAGTTCTTC
.	.	TRBV5-1	TRBJ2-3	17	CASSLGLQSGSTDTQYF	TGCGCCAGCAGCCTGGGTCTACAGAGCGGTAGCACAGATACGCAGTATTTT
.	.	TRBV10-3	TRBJ1-5	15	CAISESFGSHQPQHF	TGTGCCATCAGTGAGTCGTTCGGGTCTCATCAGCCCCAGCATTTT
.	.	TRBV6-1	TRBJ1-2	14	CASIEGGEDYGYTF	TGTGCCAGCATCGAAGGGGGGGAGGACTATGGCTACACCTTC
TRBD2	.	TRBV11-2	TRBJ2-7	15	CASSLASSGRGEQYF	TGTGCCAGCAGCTTAGCATCTAGCGGGAGAGGGGAGCAGTACTTC
.	few	TRBV9	TRBJ1-3	15	CASSAQAGTGNTIYF	TGTGCCAGCAGCGCGCAGGCGGGAACTGGAAACACCATATATTTT
TRBD1	.	TRBV7-6	TRBJ1-5	16	CASSPGQGLSNQPQHF	TGTGCCAGCAGCCCGGGACAGGGGTTGAGCAATCAGCCCCAGCATTTT
.	.	TRBV28	TRBJ2-1	15	CASRQSEGDYNEQFF	TGTGCCAGCAGACAAAGCGAGGGGGACTACAATGAGCAGTTCTTC
.	.	TRBV6-1	TRBJ2-7	11	CASSLRTEQYF	TGTGCCAGCAGTTTGAGGACAGAGCAGTACTTC
TRBD2	.	TRBV30	TRBJ2-3	14	CAWKTGTSSDTQYF	TGTGCCTGGAAGACCGGGACTAGCAGTGATACGCAGTATTTT
TRBD1	.	TRBV27	TRBJ1-1	15	CASSEANRGPTEAFF	TGTGCCAGCAGTGAAGCGAACAGGGGGCCCACTGAAGCTTTCTTT
.	.	TRBV2	TRBJ1-2	15	CASSSPGRANYGYTF	TGTGCCAGCAGCAGCCCCGGGCGGGCTAACTATGGCTACACCTTC
.	.	TRBV5-1	TRBJ2-7	14	CASSSGLGGMEQYF	TGCGCCAGCAGCTCCGGACTAGGGGGGATGGAGCAGTACTTC
TRBD1	few	TRBV28	TRBJ2-1	15	CASSLWDRGLDEQFF	TGTGCCAGCAGTTTATGGGACAGGGGTTTGGATGAGCAGTTCTTC
TRBD1	.	TRBV2	TRBJ1-4	15	CASSEGQGGGEKLFF	TGTGCCAGCAGTGAAGGTCAAGGGGGCGGCGAAAAACTGTTTTTT
.	.	TRBV2	TRBJ1-5	12	CAAWTGGGPQHF	TGTGCCGCATGGACGGGGGGTGGGCCCCAGCATTTT
.	once	TRBV28	TRBJ1-5	11	CASGGRQPQHF	TGTGCCAGCGGGGGGAGGCAGCCCCAGCATTTT